The text below deals with one T cell receptor beta chain. The record originates from a study of blood T cell repertoires in COVID-19. Clones were sequenced by immunoSEQ multiplex PCR, and TCRdb holds only the in-frame ones, with some missing. The sample contains 250,000 to 300,000 clones, roughly nine tenths of which appear only once. Between the trimmed V and J ends, which lost 4 bases and 3 bases, there was a span of 9 bases. There are 13 residues in the CDR3. Per the germline V gene, CDR1 is SGHAT and CDR2 is FQNNGV. The clonotype originates from a woman in her 30s with COVID-19, enrolled during active disease. The sequenced sample was peripheral blood. This chain connects TRBV11-2 to TRBJ1-1; the D gene is possibly TRBD1 (6 bases). CDR3 sequence (DNA): TGTGCCAGCAGCTACACAGGGTACACTGAAGCTTTCTTT. Translation: CASSYTGYTEAFF.